What follows are 27 T cell receptor beta chains derived from one specimen sequenced in a study of CD8+ T cells in alopecia areata (dated by TCRdb to the late 2010s). The time point label here, explained by the study, means: 4 weeks on oral tofacitinib. This specimen's treatment or condition label, per the study, means: oral pan-JAK inhibitor, 5-10 mg twice daily. Library prep was done by the immunoSEQ multiplex PCR assay. To provide template for TCR sequencing, every sample had RNA extracted and reverse transcribed into cDNA. TCRdb retrieved this table from immuneACCESS and kept in-frame rearrangements only. Not all clones are present; in checked studies, unresolved V genes account for under half, and no reason is known for the remainder. The sample yields 150,000 to 200,000 clones; about three fifths were counted once. Together, the top ten hold roughly 0.99% of the sample. Here the sequenced sample was CD4+ T cells sorted from blood, taken at week 4, from a patient treated with tofacitinib. Receptors were obtained from a human donor with alopecia areata.

The rearrangement joins TRBV27 to TRBJ1-1, with TRBD1 as a possible D gene (5 bases). This CDR3 region has 16 residues. Between the trimmed V and J ends, which lost 1 base and 4 bases, there was a span of 16 bases. Germline values: CDR1 MNHEY, CDR2 SMNVEV (reference sequence). CDR3 sequence reads: CASSLFGTGGGTEAFF. The CDR3 region has the DNA TGTGCCAGCAGTTTATTTGGGACCGGCGGGGGCACTGAAGCTTTCTTT.

The chain employs TRBV18 and TRBJ1-1; maybe TRBD1 (6 bases). In germline, CDR1 is KGHSH, CDR2 LQKENI. Trimming took off 2 bases at V and 4 bases at J, with 14 bases between the two ends. The CDR3 totals 15 residues. CDR3 nucleotide sequence: TGTGCCAGCTCACCAAAGACAGGTCGTAGCACTGAAGCTTTCTTT. Translation: CASSPKTGRSTEAFF.

This clone was picked up a small number of times. The V gene is TRBV7-2, the J gene TRBJ1-5, with 7 bases lining up with TRBD1. Germline CDR1 SGHTA, CDR2 FQGNSA. V was pared by 5 bases and J by 6 bases, with 7 bases of the junction left unmatched. The CDR3 totals 14 residues. The CDR3 protein is CASSPGTVVQPQHF. CDR3 nucleotides: TGTGCCAGCAGCCCAGGGACAGTTGTTCAGCCCCAGCATTTT.

The rearrangement joins TRBV6-5 to TRBJ1-2; D gene unclear. CDR3 length equals 14 residues. Per germline, CDR1 MNHEY and CDR2 SVGAGI. Between the trimmed V and J ends, which lost 0 bases and 2 bases, there was a span of 7 bases. The CDR3 loop reads CASSYSAQNYGYTF. As DNA, the CDR3 is TGTGCCAGCAGTTACTCGGCACAGAACTATGGCTACACCTTC.

The chain recombines TRBV9 with TRBJ2-7; TRBD1 aligns across 9 bases. CDR1 and CDR2 (germline): SGDLS, YYNGEE. The CDR3 contains 15 residues. After removal of 2 bases from V and 4 bases from J, the junction contained 7 bases not matched to a gene. The CDR3 is CASSVQQGAAYEQYF. CDR3 in DNA: TGTGCCAGCAGCGTTCAACAGGGGGCGGCTTACGAGCAGTACTTC.

V is TRBV5-4 and J is TRBJ1-2; no clear D. Trimming took 4 bases from V and 5 from J, leaving 9 bases between them. Germline CDR1 reads SGHNT; CDR2 reads YYREEE (reference sequence). The CDR3 consists of 12 residues. CDR3 sequence (DNA): TGTGCCAGCAGCCCGGACTTTTATGGCTACACCTTC. Encoded protein: CASSPDFYGYTF.

This clone was observed a few times. V is TRBV14 and J is TRBJ1-5; TRBD1 matches at 9 bases. The V gene's germline CDR1 is SGHDN and CDR2 FVKESK. Trimming took 1 base from V and 5 from J; bases not matched to a gene: 3. The CDR3 is 15 amino acids. The CDR3 DNA is TGTGCCAGCAGCCAAGGGACAGGGGATGATCAGCCCCAGCATTTT. This gives the protein CASSQGTGDDQPQHF.

In its sample, this clone was seen a few times. The rearrangement joins TRBV29-1 to TRBJ2-7; 9 bases match TRBD1. Trimming at V came to 5 bases and at J to 3 bases, leaving 2 bases not matched to a gene. Germline V gene lookup returns CDR1 SQVTM and CDR2 ANQGSEA. CDR3 length: 12 residues. The CDR3 region has the DNA TGCAGCGTTTGGGGACAGGGCTACGAGCAGTACTTC. Translating it yields CSVWGQGYEQYF.

This clone was found a few times. The chain recombines TRBV6-1 with TRBJ2-5; no definite D call. The length of the CDR3 is 11 residues. Deletions cut 7 bases from V and 10 bases from J, with 13 bases between. Germline-derived CDR1 and CDR2 are MNHNS and SASEGT. The DNA of the CDR3 is TGTGCCAGCACCCCCTACCAGGACCAGTACTTC. Its translation: CASTPYQDQYF.

This clone came up once. V and J are TRBV7-9 and TRBJ1-1, with 11 bases that match TRBD1. V trimming: 6 bases; J trimming: 5 bases; junction bases outside the gene matches: 11. Germline CDR1 is SEHNR and CDR2 is FQNEAQ (reference sequence). This CDR3 region has 16 residues. This CDR3 is CASSSWAGQGVTEAFF. CDR3 sequence (DNA): TGTGCCAGCAGTTCCTGGGCGGGACAGGGGGTTACTGAAGCTTTCTTT.

The V call is TRBV7-9, the J call TRBJ2-1; D perhaps matches TRBD1 (5 bases). There are 13 residues in the CDR3. Trimming removed 1 base at V and 7 bases at J, with 8 bases between. The germline V gene encodes CDR1 SEHNR and CDR2 FQNEAQ (reference sequence). CDR3 nucleotide sequence: TGTGCCAGCAGCTTAGGGGGCCGAAATGAGCAGTTCTTC. Residues: CASSLGGRNEQFF.

In its sample, this clone was seen a few times. In this CDR3 the conserved last residue, phenylalanine or tryptophan, is missing, so a read error is likely. V and J are TRBV5-5 and TRBJ1-1; D is undetermined. This CDR3 contains 13 residues. Germline-derived CDR1 and CDR2 are SGHKS and YYEKEE (reference sequence). The ends were cut back, 9 bases at V and 0 bases at J, with 12 bases in the middle. The CDR3: CATLIDLNTEAFL. The CDR3, as DNA: TGTGCCACCCTTATAGATTTGAACACTGAAGCTTTCTTG.

The chain is built from TRBV19 and TRBJ2-1; D possibly corresponds to TRBD1 (6 bases). The CDR3 runs 15 residues. Germline-derived CDR1 and CDR2 are LNHDA and SQIVND (reference sequence). V gave up 8 bases and J gave up 10 bases, with 24 bases separating them. CDR3 protein: CASPGVQELQGEQFF. As DNA, the CDR3 is TGTGCCAGTCCAGGGGTACAGGAACTCCAGGGGGAGCAGTTCTTC.

CDR3 DNA: TGTGCCACCAGCAGAGAACAGACGAGCCGCTATGGCTACACCTTC. Translation: CATSREQTSRYGYTF. The genes are TRBV15 and TRBJ1-2; D remains unclear. Germline V CDR1 and CDR2: LNHNV, YYDKDF (reference sequence). CDR3 length: 15 residues. The V end lost 0 bases, the J end lost 4 bases, and 12 bases lay between the germline ends.

This chain links TRBV7-2 with TRBJ1-1, with TRBD1 identical over 7 bases. Germline values: CDR1 SGHTA, CDR2 FQGNSA. This CDR3 is built from 14 residues. The J segment lost 4 bases and the V segment lost 5 bases, leaving 7 bases of the junction unmatched. In DNA, the CDR3 is TGTGCCAGCAGCCTAGGGGGCTGGAGCACTGAAGCTTTCTTT. It codes for CASSLGGWSTEAFF.

Written as DNA, the CDR3 is TGTGCCAGCCTGGGACAGTCTAACTATGGCTACACCTTC. Encoded protein: CASLGQSNYGYTF. The chain links TRBV2 to TRBJ1-2, with TRBD1 identical over 7 bases. CDR3 length: 13 amino acids. From germline, CDR1 is SNHLY and CDR2 FYNNEI. The trim removed 8 bases at V and 0 bases at J, leaving 3 bases unmatched. Using reference TRBV2 and TRBJ1-2 for the parts outside the CDR3, the full variable domain is EPEVTQTPSHQVTQMGQEVILRCVPISNHLYFYWYRQILGQKVEFLVSFYNNEISEKSEIFDDQFSVERPDGSNFTLKIRSTKLEDSAMYFCASLGQSNYGYTFGSGTRLTVV.

CDR3 sequence: CSVERQGSTDTQYF. The CDR3 DNA sequence: TGCAGCGTTGAAAGGCAGGGGAGCACAGATACGCAGTATTTT. The chain recombines TRBV29-1 with TRBJ2-3; TRBD1 might be the D (6 bases). The CDR3 is made up of 14 amino acids. Germline-derived CDR1 and CDR2 are SQVTM and ANQGSEA. V was shortened by 2 bases and J by 0 bases, with 9 bases between the two germline ends.

J is TRBJ2-7 and V is TRBV4-3, with D possibly called TRBD1 or TRBD2 (5 bases each). The V gene's germline CDR1 is LGHNA and CDR2 YSLEER. The V and J ends lost 4 bases and 6 bases respectively, with 7 bases between them. CDR3 size: 11 residues. CDR3 residues: CASSRGAEQYF. CDR3 DNA: TGCGCCAGCAGCCGAGGGGCCGAGCAGTACTTC.

The chain is built from TRBV30 and TRBJ2-7, with D unresolved. The CDR3 consists of 13 residues. V was clipped by 0 bases and J by 2 bases, with 8 bases between them. CDR1 is GTSNPN and CDR2 is SVGIG in the germline V gene (reference sequence). The DNA for the CDR3 is TGTGCCTGGAGTGTTGGGATGCCCTACGAGCAGTACTTC. It translates to CAWSVGMPYEQYF.

This chain's CDR3 is CASSGGALKETQYF. DNA of the CDR3: TGTGCCAGCAGCGGAGGGGCTCTGAAGGAGACCCAGTACTTC. This chain joins TRBV11-1 and TRBJ2-5, with TRBD2 as a possible D gene (6 bases). This CDR3 has 14 residues. Per germline, CDR1 SGHAT and CDR2 FQDESV (reference sequence). Trimming took 5 bases from V and 5 from J, leaving 15 bases between them.

Regarding this clone: At one boundary the junction diverges from the germline segment, which might be a read error. The chain carries TRBV7-3 and TRBJ2-6, with D tentatively TRBD1 (5 bases). Germline-derived CDR1 and CDR2 are SGHTA and FQGTGA. The CDR3 loop spans 15 amino acids. The CDR3 DNA reads TGTGCCTGCAGCTCGGACGGACATGGGGCCAACGTCCTGACTTTC. Protein: CACSSDGHGANVLTF.

V usage is TRBV10-3 and J usage is TRBJ2-5; possible D gene TRBD1, 6 bases. Germline loops: CDR1 ENHRY, CDR2 SYGVKD. This CDR3 is 12 amino acids long. V dropped 10 bases and J dropped 1 base, with 10 bases sitting between them. Here the CDR3 DNA reads TGTGCCACCCAGGGGCCCCAAGAGACCCAGTACTTC. Protein: CATQGPQETQYF.

The chain combines TRBV30 with TRBJ2-3, with D possibly TRBD2 on 5 matching bases. There are 15 residues in the CDR3. Trimming took off 0 bases at V and 4 bases at J, with 14 bases between the two ends. Germline V gives CDR1 GTSNPN, CDR2 SVGIG (reference sequence). This CDR3 reads CAWSVRGNLADTQYF. The CDR3 nucleotides read TGTGCCTGGAGTGTAAGAGGGAATTTGGCAGATACGCAGTATTTT.

This clone was recorded only once. This rearrangement joins TRBV30 to TRBJ1-2; D remains unclear. This CDR3 has 12 amino acids. The V end lost 1 base, the J end lost 8 bases, and 11 bases lay between the germline ends. CDR1 and CDR2 from the germline V gene are GTSNPN and SVGIG (reference sequence). The CDR3 reads CAWSALVGGYTF. The CDR3 DNA reads as TGTGCCTGGAGTGCCCTGGTCGGGGGCTACACCTTC.

This clone was detected only once. V usage is TRBV7-9 and J usage is TRBJ2-3; 7 nucleotides match TRBD2. This CDR3 spans 16 amino acids. After removal of 5 bases from V and 0 bases from J, the junction contained 8 bases not matched to a gene. CDR1 is SEHNR, CDR2 FQNEAQ, per germline (reference sequence). The DNA for the CDR3 is TGTGCCAGCAGCCCCGGGACTAACCCTAGCACAGATACGCAGTATTTT. Amino acids: CASSPGTNPSTDTQYF.

V gene TRBV29-1 combines with J gene TRBJ1-2, with D hard to call. CDR1 is SQVTM, CDR2 ANQGSEA, per germline. The ends were cut back, 4 bases at V and 4 bases at J, with 13 bases in the middle. The CDR3 consists of 13 residues. CDR3 region: CSVVEGLGYGYTF. Here the CDR3 DNA reads TGCAGCGTTGTTGAGGGTCTCGGCTATGGCTACACCTTC.

The chain links TRBV27 to TRBJ1-6, with 8 bases lining up with TRBD1. J gave up 9 bases and V 3 bases, and 4 bases lay outside the gene matches. The CDR3 runs 14 residues. Germline V gene sequence: CDR1 MNHEY, CDR2 SMNVEV (reference sequence). CDR3 nucleotide sequence: TGTGCCAGCAGTTTCGCAGGGGGCAGTTCACCCCTCCACTTT. Translation: CASSFAGGSSPLHF.